The 20 T cell receptor beta chains listed next were all sequenced from one sample in a study of blood T cell repertoires in COVID-19 (dated by TCRdb to between 2020 and 2021). Library method: the immunoSEQ multiplex PCR assay. Imported from immuneACCESS, the table was reduced by TCRdb to in-frame sequences with V and J called. These copies leave out some clones; in studies compared against another copy, an unresolved V gene accounts for under half, and the cause of the remainder is not known. The sample table shows roughly 68,000 clones, and 70% to 85% are seen once. Together, the top ten hold 15% to 20% of the sample. Sequenced material: peripheral blood. The receptor set was obtained from a man at least 80 years old with active COVID-19.

This clone is classed as large. The chain couples TRBV19 to TRBJ2-7, with D possibly TRBD1 on 5 matching bases. The CDR3 has 14 residues. The V end lost 7 bases, the J end lost 5 bases, and 18 bases lay between the germline ends. Germline V gene sequence: CDR1 LNHDA, CDR2 SQIVND (reference sequence). The CDR3: CASTQGFEYDEQYF. Here the CDR3 DNA reads TGTGCCAGTACCCAGGGTTTCGAGTATGACGAGCAGTACTTC.

This chain uses TRBV7-2 with TRBJ2-7, with a possible D match to TRBD2 (5 bases). V was clipped by 4 bases and J by 1 base, with 14 bases between them. Germline V gene data show CDR1 as SGHTA and CDR2 as FQGNSA. The CDR3 spans 15 residues. In DNA form, the CDR3 reads TGTGCCAGCAGCTCCGTCGGGGTTGGGTCCTACGAGCAGTACTTC. Translating it yields CASSSVGVGSYEQYF. Filled out from reference TRBV7-2 and TRBJ2-7, the complete variable domain reads GAGVSQSPSNKVTEKGKDVELRCDPISGHTALYWYRQSLGQGLEFLIYFQGNSAPDKSGLPSDRFSAERTGGSVSTLTIQRTQQEDSAVYLCASSSVGVGSYEQYFGPGTRLTVT.

This CDR3 reads CASSPLRTVQETQYF. The CDR3 nucleotides are TGTGCCAGCAGCCCGCTGAGGACAGTTCAAGAGACCCAGTACTTC. The rearrangement links TRBV3-1 (or the pseudogene TRBV3-2) to TRBJ2-5; tentative D call: TRBD1 (6 bases). Germline V lookup: CDR1 LGHDT, CDR2 YNNKEL (reference sequence). The CDR3 consists of 15 residues. V gave up 4 bases and J gave up 2 bases, with 14 bases separating them.

This clone occurred a few times. This chain uses TRBV6-6 with TRBJ1-2; D perhaps matches TRBD1 (5 bases). The germline V gene has CDR1 MNHNY and CDR2 SVGAGI (reference sequence). The V end lost 4 bases, the J end lost 11 bases, and 23 bases lay between the germline ends. The CDR3 is 15 amino acids. The CDR3 protein is CASSSVGTRQRGYTF. The CDR3 bases are TGTGCCAGCAGTTCAGTCGGGACTCGTCAACGGGGGTACACCTTC.

This clone appeared once. The chain recombines TRBV9 with TRBJ2-7; 7 bases fit TRBD2. This CDR3 comprises 14 residues. Germline lookup yields CDR1 SGDLS and CDR2 YYNGEE. The J segment lost 5 bases and the V segment lost 1 base, leaving 6 bases of the junction unmatched. CDR3 region: CASSVWEGGNEQYF. CDR3 sequence (DNA): TGTGCCAGCAGCGTATGGGAGGGCGGCAACGAGCAGTACTTC.

As DNA, the CDR3 is TGTGCCAGCTCACCACCCGGGACAGGGAGCTATGGCTACACCTTC. Translating it yields CASSPPGTGSYGYTF. The chain employs TRBV18 and TRBJ1-2; 9 positions match TRBD1. The CDR3 contains 15 residues. Germline trimming cut 0 bases from V and 4 bases from J; bases unmatched to any gene: 3. Germline V gene data show CDR1 as KGHSH and CDR2 as LQKENI.

This chain links TRBV19 with TRBJ2-1; 8 positions agree with TRBD1. Trimming at V came to 3 bases and at J to 6 bases, leaving 4 bases not matched to a gene. The germline V gene encodes CDR1 LNHDA and CDR2 SQIVND (reference sequence). This CDR3 has 14 residues. CDR3: CASSIGQGFNEQFF. The DNA for the CDR3 is TGTGCCAGTAGTATCGGACAGGGTTTCAATGAGCAGTTCTTC.

The gene calls are TRBV7-2 and TRBJ2-4; the match to TRBD1 covers 7 bases. Germline loops: CDR1 SGHTA, CDR2 FQGNSA. The CDR3 is 14 amino acids. With V trimmed by 1 base and J by 7 bases, 4 bases remained unmatched. As DNA, the CDR3 is TGTGCCAGCAGCTTAGGACAGGGCGGGAACATTCAGTACTTC. Translation gives CASSLGQGGNIQYF.

In DNA form, the CDR3 reads TGTGCCAGCAGTGCTCGAGGGGAGCAGTACTTC. This sequence encodes CASSARGEQYF. This sequence joins TRBV2 and TRBJ2-7; possibly TRBD2 for D (5 bases). The CDR3 has 11 residues. With 4 bases removed from V and 7 bases from J, the gap between germline ends came to 8 bases. From germline, CDR1 is SNHLY and CDR2 FYNNEI.

This chain uses TRBV20-1 with TRBJ1-5, with no clear D. The CDR3 spans 15 residues. Germline CDR1 reads DFQATT; CDR2 reads SNEGSKA (reference sequence). V lost 6 bases and J lost 2, with 17 bases in between. CDR3 coding DNA: TGCAGTGCAAGTCCTGATACTAGAGGCAATCAGCCCCAGCATTTT. It codes for CSASPDTRGNQPQHF.

This chain connects TRBV7-9 to TRBJ2-2; 11 nucleotides align to TRBD2. The CDR3 runs to 17 residues. Germline CDR1 and CDR2: SEHNR and FQNEAQ (reference sequence). Losses at the gene ends were 3 bases for V and 0 bases for J; bases not matched to a gene: 3. In DNA form, the CDR3 reads TGTGCCAGCAGCTTCCGACTAGCGGGGACGAACACCGGGGAGCTGTTTTTT. Its translation: CASSFRLAGTNTGELFF.

The chain has TRBV3-1 (or the pseudogene TRBV3-2) and TRBJ2-5, with TRBD2 matching over 8 bases. CDR1 and CDR2 from the germline V gene are LGHDT and YNNKEL (reference sequence). CDR3 length: 16 residues. Trimming removed 0 bases from V and 1 base from J; junction bases left unmatched: 4. CDR3 loop: CASSQDRSGTQETQYF. The CDR3 DNA is TGTGCCAGCAGCCAAGATCGTAGCGGGACCCAAGAGACCCAGTACTTC.

This clone was recorded only once. The rearrangement joins TRBV19 to TRBJ1-2, with 11 nucleotides matching TRBD1. The CDR3 runs to 13 residues. Germline values: CDR1 LNHDA, CDR2 SQIVND (reference sequence). The V segment lost 9 bases and the J segment 7 bases; nucleotides outside the gene matches: 7. The DNA of the CDR3 is TGTGCCAGCCTTCTGGACAGGGGGCTTGGCTACACCTTC. Protein product: CASLLDRGLGYTF.

The rearrangement joins TRBV20-1 to TRBJ1-5, with D maybe TRBD1 (6 bases). Per germline, CDR1 DFQATT and CDR2 SNEGSKA (reference sequence). The CDR3 extends over 10 amino acids. Trimming took off 6 bases at V and 11 bases at J, with 11 bases between the two ends. The CDR3: CSAGEGAQHF. The CDR3 DNA is TGCAGTGCGGGCGAGGGGGCCCAGCATTTT.

J is TRBJ1-1 and V is TRBV19, with 9 nucleotides matching TRBD1. The CDR3 runs to 15 residues. V shed 5 bases, J shed 10 bases, and the junction held 14 bases outside the gene matches. Germline V lookup: CDR1 LNHDA, CDR2 SQIVND (reference sequence). The CDR3 region has the DNA TGTGCCAGTAGTGGTGCCGGGACAGGGAATATTATAGCTTTCTTT. It translates to CASSGAGTGNIIAFF.

The V gene is TRBV7-3, the J gene TRBJ2-1, with 9 bases lining up with TRBD1. Germline V gene lookup returns CDR1 SGHTA and CDR2 FQGTGA. The CDR3 contains 16 residues. J lost 8 bases, V lost 3 bases, and 11 bases had no gene match. CDR3 sequence reads: CASSFLGTGPLDEQFF. The CDR3 DNA follows: TGTGCCAGCAGCTTCCTCGGGACAGGGCCTTTAGATGAGCAGTTCTTC.

CDR3 sequence: CASSSIAGVDPEQYF. The DNA of the CDR3 is TGTGCCAGCAGTTCCATAGCGGGAGTTGATCCCGAGCAGTACTTC. The V gene is TRBV7-8, the J gene TRBJ2-7; 9 bases agree with TRBD2. CDR3 length: 15 amino acids. CDR1 is SGHVS and CDR2 is FQNEAQ in the germline V gene. V was pared by 6 bases and J by 6 bases, with 12 bases of the junction left unmatched.

The V gene is TRBV2, the J gene TRBJ2-3, with D perhaps matching TRBD2 (5 bases). CDR3 size: 16 residues. Germline lookup yields CDR1 SNHLY and CDR2 FYNNEI. V lost 3 bases to trimming and J lost 2 bases, with 15 bases between them. The CDR3 here is CASSDLGYRDTDTQYF. The CDR3 DNA reads TGTGCCAGCAGTGATCTGGGGTACCGGGACACAGATACGCAGTATTTT. The full variable domain, its missing parts supplied by reference TRBV2 and TRBJ2-3, is EPEVTQTPSHQVTQMGQEVILRCVPISNHLYFYWYRQILGQKVEFLVSFYNNEISEKSEIFDDQFSVERPDGSNFTLKIRSTKLEDSAMYFCASSDLGYRDTDTQYFGPGTRLTVL.

The genes are TRBV6-6 and TRBJ2-3, with D possibly being TRBD2 (6 bases). The V gene lost 5 bases and the J gene lost 0 bases, with 12 bases spanning the gap. This CDR3 spans 15 amino acids. Germline loops: CDR1 MNHNY, CDR2 SVGAGI (reference sequence). The CDR3 here is CASSQPGLSTDTQYF. CDR3 DNA sequence: TGTGCCAGCAGTCAACCGGGACTTAGCACAGATACGCAGTATTTT.

The rearrangement joins TRBV6-4 to TRBJ2-3, with TRBD1 matching over 7 bases. The CDR3 covers 13 residues. The V segment lost 0 bases and the J segment 7 bases; nucleotides outside the gene matches: 1. Germline V CDR1 and CDR2: MRHNA, SNTAGT. Here the CDR3 DNA reads TGTGCCAGCAGTGACTCCAGGGGGAATACGCAGTATTTT. This sequence encodes CASSDSRGNTQYF.